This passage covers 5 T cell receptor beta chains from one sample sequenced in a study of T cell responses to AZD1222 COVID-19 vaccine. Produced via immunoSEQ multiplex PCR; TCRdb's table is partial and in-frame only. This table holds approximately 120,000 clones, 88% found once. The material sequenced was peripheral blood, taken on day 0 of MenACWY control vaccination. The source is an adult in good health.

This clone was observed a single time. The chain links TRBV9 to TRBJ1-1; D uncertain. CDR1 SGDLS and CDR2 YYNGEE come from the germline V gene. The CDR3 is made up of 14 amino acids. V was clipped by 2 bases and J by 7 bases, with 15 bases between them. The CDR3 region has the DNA TGTGCCAGCAGCGTCCCCCCGTTGGCGGTTGAAGCTTTCTTT. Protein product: CASSVPPLAVEAFF. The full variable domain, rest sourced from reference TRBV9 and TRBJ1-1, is DSGVTQTPKHLITATGQRVTLRCSPRSGDLSVYWYQQSLDQGLQFLIQYYNGEERAKGNILERFSAQQFPDLHSELNLSSLELGDSALYFCASSVPPLAVEAFFGQGTRLTVV.

CDR3 region: CASRTGGGELFF. The CDR3 DNA sequence: TGTGCCAGCAGAACAGGGGGTGGGGAACTGTTTTTT. The gene calls are TRBV12-3 or TRBV12-4 and TRBJ1-4; 8 nucleotides match TRBD1. This CDR3 has 12 amino acids. After removal of 6 bases from V and 12 bases from J, the junction contained 6 bases not matched to a gene.

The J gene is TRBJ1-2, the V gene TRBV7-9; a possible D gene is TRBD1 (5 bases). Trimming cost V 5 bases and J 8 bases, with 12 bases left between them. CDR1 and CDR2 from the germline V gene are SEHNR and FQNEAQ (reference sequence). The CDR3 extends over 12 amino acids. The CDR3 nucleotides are TGTGCCAGCAGCCAGGGCAGGGACGGCTACACCTTC. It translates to CASSQGRDGYTF. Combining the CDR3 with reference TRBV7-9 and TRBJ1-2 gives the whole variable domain DTGVSQNPRHKITKRGQNVTFRCDPISEHNRLYWYRQTLGQGPEFLTYFQNEAQLEKSRLLSDRFSAERPKGSFSTLEIQRTEQGDSAMYLCASSQGRDGYTFGSGTRLTVV.

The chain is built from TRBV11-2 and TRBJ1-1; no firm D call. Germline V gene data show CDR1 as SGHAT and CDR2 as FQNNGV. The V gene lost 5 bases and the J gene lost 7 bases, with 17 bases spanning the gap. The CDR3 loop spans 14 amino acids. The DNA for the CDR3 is TGTGCCAGCAGCCCCCCCCTTTCCGGGCGTGAAGCTTTCTTT. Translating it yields CASSPPLSGREAFF.

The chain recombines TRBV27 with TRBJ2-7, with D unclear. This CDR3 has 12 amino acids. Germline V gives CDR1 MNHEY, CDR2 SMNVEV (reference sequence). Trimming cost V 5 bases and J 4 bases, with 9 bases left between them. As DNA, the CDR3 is TGTGCCAGCAGTCCGGACGGGTACGAGCAGTACTTC. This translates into CASSPDGYEQYF.